This TCR beta chain stems from a study of blood T cell repertoires in COVID-19. TCRdb keeps only in-frame clones here, not all; method: immunoSEQ multiplex PCR. The sample lists over 10,000 clones; around 71% were seen once. This clone was seen once. Germline V gives CDR1 MNHNS, CDR2 SASEGT. V dropped 2 bases and J dropped 1; count of bases not matched to a gene: 2. The CDR3 totals 15 residues. The sequence came from a man in his sixties with COVID-19, enrolled during active disease. The chain couples TRBV6-1 to TRBJ2-1; 7 nucleotides match TRBD1. Material for sequencing was peripheral blood. In nucleotides, the CDR3 is TGTGCCAGCAGTGAAAGACAGGGTTCCTACAATGAGCAGTTCTTC. Its protein is CASSERQGSYNEQFF.